This paragraph covers one T cell receptor (beta chain) sequence. It lacks a known antigen. Per-nucleotide qualities are absent, and no much larger clonotype sits a single base away. The immunoSEQ Assay, a bias-controlled multiplex PCR, was used to amplify TCRbeta CDR3 regions from genomic DNA. On the study's bioinformatics: The number of nucleated cells in each sample was estimated from the amplification of reference gene primers within the assay. To quantify the absolute abundance of each unique TCRbeta CDR3 rearrangement, sequence reads were collapsed and filtered. For each sample, productive Simpson clonality was calculated as the square root of Simpson's diversity index over productive rearrangements. TCRdb retrieved this table from immuneACCESS and kept in-frame rearrangements only. Not all clones are present; in checked studies, unresolved V genes account for under half, and no reason is known for the remainder. Clone size and the V and J calls come from that table; the DNA yielded D and trimming. This sample holds roughly 260,000 clones; roughly 84% were observed only once. The top ten clonotypes cover 3.1% of the sample.

Whole blood was collected in K2EDTA tubes by collaborating institutions according to the institutions' own protocols. For TCRbeta analysis, collaborators shipped samples as frozen whole blood, isolated PBMCs, or DNA extracted from either of those sample types. This entry belongs to a study of blood T cell repertoires in COVID-19 (dated by TCRdb to between 2020 and 2021). With respect to the entire study: The collaborator samples originated in the United States, Italy and Spain and spanned the acute and convalescent phases of COVID-19. The prospective study material was composed of cDNA or gDNA derived from T cells, B-cell-depleted T cells, or PBMCs. Deeply sampled blood TCRbeta repertoires from subjects exposed to, actively infected with, or recovered from COVID-19 were included in the dataset. The repertoires were released in a freely available public database meant as a resource for research on the immune response to SARS-CoV-2. Samples came from the ongoing ImmuneRACE study (first 160 participants) plus 1,254 subjects from 6 global collaborators. The sample metadata nearly always contained a de-identified subject ID, COVID-19 status, age in years and sex. Where available, HLA class I and class II types were taken from metadata supplied by the sample provider and were not determined by assay-based typing. The paper as a whole reports these results and caveats: The quantity of clinical and demographic metadata differed by source and by participant and was supplied without curation.

V and J are trimmed by 1 base and 8 bases, and the gene matches miss 8 bases of the junction. The germline V gene supplies CDR1 SGHTA and CDR2 FQGNSA. Its CDR3 holds 16 amino acids, cysteine through phenylalanine. CDR3 DNA is the only sequence kept; it has 48 bases, read in frame from the first base. The chain employs TRBV7-2 and TRBJ2-3, with TRBD2 identical over 11 junction bases. This TCR was recovered from a young woman with acute or convalescent COVID-19. The sample was peripheral blood. The DNA sequence is TGTGCCAGCAGCTTAGTCTTACTAGCGGGGGATCCTACGCAGTATTTT. Its translation is CASSLVLLAGDPTQYF.